This T cell receptor (beta chain) is drawn from a study of long-term antiretroviral therapy in people with HIV. Study findings and constraints: Pre-ART-expanded clones dominated the repertoire at all time points.

Each donor provided at least one pre-ART PBMC sample and at least two post-ART PBMC samples. Worth noting for this clone: Its antigen is not identified.

The V end lost 1 base, the J end lost 0 bases, and 13 bases lay between the germline ends. The CDR3 sequence is 16 residues long. The germline gives CDR1 SGHVS, CDR2 FQNEAQ. Investigators performed immunoSEQ version v3.0 at survey level. Each sample aimed for about 40,000-50,000 sequenced T-cell genomes. Sequencing used immunoSEQ multiplex PCR; TCRdb keeps in-frame clones, though not all of them. The sample shows 35,000 or so clones, 83% of them seen only once. The V and J genes are TRBV7-8 and TRBJ2-7; D may correspond to TRBD1 or TRBD2 (6 bases each). This receptor was obtained from a man aged 18 to 30 with HIV. Sequenced material: unsorted PBMCs, taken 0.4 years before starting antiretroviral therapy. CDR3 sequence reads: CASSLVQGTFSYEQYF. The CDR3 DNA reads TGTGCCAGCAGCTTAGTTCAGGGGACTTTCTCCTACGAGCAGTACTTC. Supplemented by reference TRBV7-8 and TRBJ2-7, the full variable domain reads GAGVSQSPRYKVAKRGQDVALRCDPISGHVSLFWYQQALGQGPEFLTYFQNEAQLDKSGLPSDRFFAERPEGSVSTLKIQRTQQEDSAVYLCASSLVQGTFSYEQYFGPGTRLTVT.